This note documents a single TCR beta chain sequence. Which antigen it targets is not known. No per-base quality is available; no much larger clone lies one base away. CDR1 SGHTA and CDR2 FQGNSA were looked up in the germline V gene. Cut back by 4 bases and 0 bases, the V and J ends lie 13 bases apart. From its cysteine to its phenylalanine, the CDR3 spans 16 amino acids. Only the CDR3 DNA is retained, 48 bases long and in frame from the first base. These data are taken from a study of blood T cells in healthy people across ages (dated by TCRdb to about 2015). Regarding the study in general: In model experiments, roughly one uniquely barcoded TCR beta cDNA molecule per two T cells was captured by template switching. Using deep sequencing normalized with unique cDNA molecular identifiers, the study measured how TCR beta repertoire diversity changes with age. The donors were divided into four age groups: young (average approximately 17 years), middle-aged (about 39), aged (about 62) and long-lived (about 84). To avoid experimental bias, donors of different ages were randomly spread across the sequencing lanes. Using the same blood draw, the study looked at two additional independent replicas of 1 million unique cDNA reads for two donors, one aged 18 to 29 and the other aged 80 or older.

Preparation of the library involved 5' RACE. The instrument was an Illumina HiSeq 2500. A second PCR of about 6 to 11 cycles was performed with a sample-barcoded 5' primer and a J-beta primer mix. Each TCR beta cDNA molecule received a unique molecular identifier from a template-switch 5' adaptor carrying 12 random nucleotides. Each sample yielded at least 2.5 million CDR3-containing paired-end reads. All of the RNA was converted into first-strand cDNA using the Mint cDNA synthesis kit, with a TRBC-specific oligonucleotide serving as the primer. All cDNA was treated with uracil-DNA glycosylase and then went through a first 18-cycle PCR with the universal primers M1SS and BC2_uni_R. Per the source publication's procedure: For normalization, 1 million high-quality reads were randomly selected from each sample, with every read carrying a distinct molecular identifier. Instead of being binned into consensus sequences, reads that shared molecular identifiers were thrown out. MiTCR, set to a Q25 quality threshold and the strictest error-elimination algorithm, was used for CDR3 identification, clonotype clustering and error correction. A nonparametric unseen species model using Euler transformation provided a lower-bound estimate of total TCR beta diversity. TCRdb's own reprocessing of the public reads used fastp at Q25 and MiXCR and kept productive beta chains. Rows with a matching CDR3 protein are joined into one entry that keeps the most common DNA and genes. The V and J calls shown here were made by TCRdb, not taken from the authors' results. For this sample the table gives 700,000 to 900,000 distinct CDR3 sequences, of which around half were detected only once. Of the sample, under 50% falls within the top ten clones.

The roughly 37 donors, aged roughly 6 to 90 years, were systemically healthy Caucasian individuals from Russia. Each donor gave 8 to 10 milliliters of peripheral blood, drawn into EDTA-treated Vacutainer tubes. Ficoll-Paque density-gradient centrifugation was used to isolate PBMCs, with at least 7 million obtained per sample. Trizol reagent was used to extract total RNA from PBMCs, with at least 5 micrograms per sample. Naive CD45RAhigh/CD27high T cell percentages were measured by flow cytometry on a PBMC aliquot from every donor. Paper-wide results and their limitations: Observed TCR beta diversity per million T cells fell roughly linearly with age, and a significant reduction was already apparent by age roughly 41. Because the CMV infection status of the donors was unknown, age-related changes in expanded clonotypes may potentially have been confounded. Compared with the aged group, the long-lived group had more naive CD4+ T cells, fewer expanded clones and increased TCR diversity, suggesting age selection. Observed TCR beta diversity correlated strongly with the percentage of naive T cells measured by flow cytometry. Estimates of total diversity based on one million sequenced T cells were considered lower bounds and underestimates. Bulk unsorted PBMC profiling prevented conclusive comparison of naive and antigen-experienced compartments.

The sequence is built from TRBV7-2 and TRBJ2-1, with the D gene uncertain. The sequencing input was blood. The sequence derives from an elderly man in good health. In nucleotide form, the sequence is TGTGCCAGCAGCTCGAGGCTATCAAGCTCCTACAATGAGCAGTTCTTC. This yields the protein CASSSRLSSSYNEQFF.